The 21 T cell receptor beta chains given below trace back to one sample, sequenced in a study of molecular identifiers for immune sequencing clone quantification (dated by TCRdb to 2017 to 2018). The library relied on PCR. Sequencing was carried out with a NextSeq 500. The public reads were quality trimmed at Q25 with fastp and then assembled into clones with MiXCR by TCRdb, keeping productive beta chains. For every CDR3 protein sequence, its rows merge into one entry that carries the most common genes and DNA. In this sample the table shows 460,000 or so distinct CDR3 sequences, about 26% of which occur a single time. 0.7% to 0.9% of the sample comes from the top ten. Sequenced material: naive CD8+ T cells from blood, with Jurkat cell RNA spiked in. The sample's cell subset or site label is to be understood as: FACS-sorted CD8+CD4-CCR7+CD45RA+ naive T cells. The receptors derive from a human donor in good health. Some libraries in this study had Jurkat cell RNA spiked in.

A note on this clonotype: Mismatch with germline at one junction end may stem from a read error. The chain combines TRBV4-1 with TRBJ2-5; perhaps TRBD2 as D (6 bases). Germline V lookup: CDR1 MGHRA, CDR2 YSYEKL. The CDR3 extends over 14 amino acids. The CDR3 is CACSHRELEETQYF. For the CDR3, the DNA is TGCGCCTGCAGCCACCGGGAGTTGGAAGAGACCCAGTACTTC.

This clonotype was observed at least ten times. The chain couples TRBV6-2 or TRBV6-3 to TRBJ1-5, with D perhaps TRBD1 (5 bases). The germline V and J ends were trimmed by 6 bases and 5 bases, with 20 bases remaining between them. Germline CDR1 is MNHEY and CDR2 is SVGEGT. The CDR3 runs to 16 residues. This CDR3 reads CASRKPDSLTYQPQHF. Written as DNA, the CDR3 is TGTGCCAGCAGAAAACCCGACAGTCTGACTTATCAGCCCCAGCATTTT.

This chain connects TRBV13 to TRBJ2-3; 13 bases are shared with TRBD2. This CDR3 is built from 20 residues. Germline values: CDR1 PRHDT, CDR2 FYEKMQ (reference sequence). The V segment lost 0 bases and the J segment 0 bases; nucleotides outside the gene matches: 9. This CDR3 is CASSLGPGTSGITSTDTQYF. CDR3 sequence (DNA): TGTGCCAGCAGCTTAGGGCCCGGGACTAGCGGGATCACTAGCACAGATACGCAGTATTTT.

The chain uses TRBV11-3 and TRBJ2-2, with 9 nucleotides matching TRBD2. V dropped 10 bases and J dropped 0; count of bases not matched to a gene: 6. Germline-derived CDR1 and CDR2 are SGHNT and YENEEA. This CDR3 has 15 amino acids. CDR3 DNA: TGTGCCACCAAGACTAGCGGTTCGAACACCGGGGAGCTGTTTTTT. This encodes CATKTSGSNTGELFF.

As DNA, the CDR3 is TGCAGTGCTAGTACACCCGGGGGCGCAGCGAACACCGGGGAGCTGTTTTTT. It translates to CSASTPGGAANTGELFF. This sequence joins TRBV20-1 and TRBJ2-2; D might be TRBD1 or TRBD2, each matching 6 bases. From germline, CDR1 is DFQATT and CDR2 SNEGSKA (reference sequence). The CDR3 contains 17 residues. V was trimmed by 3 bases and J by 0 bases, leaving 17 bases between them.

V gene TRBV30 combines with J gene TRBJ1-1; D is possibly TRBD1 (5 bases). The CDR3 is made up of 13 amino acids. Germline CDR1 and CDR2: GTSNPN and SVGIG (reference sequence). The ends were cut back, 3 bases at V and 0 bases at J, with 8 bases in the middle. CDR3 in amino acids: CAWSGALNTEAFF. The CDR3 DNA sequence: TGTGCCTGGAGCGGGGCCCTGAACACTGAAGCTTTCTTT.

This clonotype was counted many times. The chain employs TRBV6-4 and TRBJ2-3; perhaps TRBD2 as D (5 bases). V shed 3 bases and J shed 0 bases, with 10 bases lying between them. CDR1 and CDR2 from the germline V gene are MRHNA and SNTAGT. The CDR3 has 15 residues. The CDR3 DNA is TGTGCCAGCAGTGATAGCGTTTCTAGCACAGATACGCAGTATTTT. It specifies CASSDSVSSTDTQYF.

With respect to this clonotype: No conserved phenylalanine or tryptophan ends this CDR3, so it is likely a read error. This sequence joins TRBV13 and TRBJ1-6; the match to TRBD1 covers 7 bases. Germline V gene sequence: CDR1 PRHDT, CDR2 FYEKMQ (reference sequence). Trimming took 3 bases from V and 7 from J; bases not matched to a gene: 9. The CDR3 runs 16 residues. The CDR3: CASSLATGRENSPLHS. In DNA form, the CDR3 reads TGTGCCAGCAGCTTGGCGACAGGGAGGGAAAATTCACCCCTCCACTCT.

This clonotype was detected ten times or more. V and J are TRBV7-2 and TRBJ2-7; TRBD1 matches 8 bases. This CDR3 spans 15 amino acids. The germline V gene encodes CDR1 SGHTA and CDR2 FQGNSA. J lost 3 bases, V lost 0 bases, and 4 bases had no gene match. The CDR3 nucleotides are TGTGCCAGCAGCTTAGCCGCAGGGGGCGGCTACGAGCAGTACTTC. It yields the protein CASSLAAGGGYEQYF.

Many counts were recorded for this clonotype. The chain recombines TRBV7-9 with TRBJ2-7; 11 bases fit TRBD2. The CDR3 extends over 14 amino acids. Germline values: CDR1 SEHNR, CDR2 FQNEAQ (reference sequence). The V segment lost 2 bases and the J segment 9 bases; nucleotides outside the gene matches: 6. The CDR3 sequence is CASSLSLAGVGQYF. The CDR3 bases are TGTGCCAGCAGCTTATCACTAGCGGGAGTCGGGCAGTACTTC.

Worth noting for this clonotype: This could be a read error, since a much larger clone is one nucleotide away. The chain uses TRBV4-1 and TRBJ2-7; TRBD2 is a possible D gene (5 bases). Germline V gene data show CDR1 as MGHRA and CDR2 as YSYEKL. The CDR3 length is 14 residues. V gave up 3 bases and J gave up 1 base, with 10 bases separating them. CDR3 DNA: TGCGCCAGCAGCCAGGGAGTGGGTTCCTACGAGCAGTACTTC. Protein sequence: CASSQGVGSYEQYF.

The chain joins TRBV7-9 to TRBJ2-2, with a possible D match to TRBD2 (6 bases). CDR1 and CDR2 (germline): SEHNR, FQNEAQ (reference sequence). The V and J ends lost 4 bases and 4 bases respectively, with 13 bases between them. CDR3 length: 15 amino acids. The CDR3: CASSSTRDSTGELFF. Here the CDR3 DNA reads TGTGCCAGCAGCTCGACTCGGGACTCCACCGGGGAGCTGTTTTTT.

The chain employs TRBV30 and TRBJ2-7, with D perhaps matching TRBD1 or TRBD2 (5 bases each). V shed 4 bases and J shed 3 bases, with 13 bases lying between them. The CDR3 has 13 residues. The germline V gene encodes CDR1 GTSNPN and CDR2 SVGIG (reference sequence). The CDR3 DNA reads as TGTGCCTGGATAACGACGGGGCTCTACGAGCAGTACTTC. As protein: CAWITTGLYEQYF. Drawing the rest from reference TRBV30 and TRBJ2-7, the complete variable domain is SQTIHQWPATLVQPVGSPLSLECTVEGTSNPNLYWYRQAAGRGLQLLFYSVGIGQISSEVPQNLSASRPQDRQFILSSKKLLLSDSGFYLCAWITTGLYEQYFGPGTRLTVT.

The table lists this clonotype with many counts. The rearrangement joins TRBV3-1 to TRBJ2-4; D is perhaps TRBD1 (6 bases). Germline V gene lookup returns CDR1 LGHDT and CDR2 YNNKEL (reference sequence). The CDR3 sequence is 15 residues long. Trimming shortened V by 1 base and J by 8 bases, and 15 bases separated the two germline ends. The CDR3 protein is CASSQVAGALDIQYF. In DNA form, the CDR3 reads TGTGCCAGCAGCCAAGTTGCAGGGGCCCTGGACATTCAGTACTTC.

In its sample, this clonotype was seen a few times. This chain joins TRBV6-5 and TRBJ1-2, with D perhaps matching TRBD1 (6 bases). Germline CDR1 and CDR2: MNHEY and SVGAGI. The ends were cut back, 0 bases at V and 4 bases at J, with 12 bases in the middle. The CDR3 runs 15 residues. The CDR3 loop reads CASSYSVRGGYGYTF. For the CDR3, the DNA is TGTGCCAGCAGTTACTCGGTCAGGGGTGGCTATGGCTACACCTTC.

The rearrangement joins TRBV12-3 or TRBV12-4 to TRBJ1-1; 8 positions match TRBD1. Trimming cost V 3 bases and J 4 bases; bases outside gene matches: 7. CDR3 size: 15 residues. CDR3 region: CASSLGYGQGTEAFF. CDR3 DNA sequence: TGTGCCAGCAGTTTGGGATATGGACAGGGCACTGAAGCTTTCTTT.

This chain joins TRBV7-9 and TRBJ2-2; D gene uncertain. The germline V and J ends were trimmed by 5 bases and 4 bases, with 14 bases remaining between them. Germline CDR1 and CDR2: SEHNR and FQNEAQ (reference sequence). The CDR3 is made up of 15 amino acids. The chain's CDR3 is CASSPGPRSTGELFF. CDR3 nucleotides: TGTGCCAGCAGCCCCGGGCCTCGGAGCACCGGGGAGCTGTTTTTT.

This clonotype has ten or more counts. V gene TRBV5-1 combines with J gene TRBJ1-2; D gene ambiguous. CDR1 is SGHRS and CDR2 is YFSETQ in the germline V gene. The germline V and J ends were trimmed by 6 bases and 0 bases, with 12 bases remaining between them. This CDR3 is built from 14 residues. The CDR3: CASTPETTNYGYTF. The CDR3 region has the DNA TGCGCCAGCACCCCTGAGACAACTAACTATGGCTACACCTTC. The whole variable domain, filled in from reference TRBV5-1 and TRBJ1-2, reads KAGVTQTPRYLIKTRGQQVTLSCSPISGHRSVSWYQQTPGQGLQFLFEYFSETQRNKGNFPGRFSGRQFSNSRSEMNVSTLELGDSALYLCASTPETTNYGYTFGSGTRLTVV.

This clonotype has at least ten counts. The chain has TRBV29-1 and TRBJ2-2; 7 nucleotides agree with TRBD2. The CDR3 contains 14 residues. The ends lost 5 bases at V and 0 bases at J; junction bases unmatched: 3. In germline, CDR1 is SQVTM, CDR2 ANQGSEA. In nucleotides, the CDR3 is TGCAGCGTTATAGCGGGCGCGAACACCGGGGAGCTGTTTTTT. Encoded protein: CSVIAGANTGELFF.

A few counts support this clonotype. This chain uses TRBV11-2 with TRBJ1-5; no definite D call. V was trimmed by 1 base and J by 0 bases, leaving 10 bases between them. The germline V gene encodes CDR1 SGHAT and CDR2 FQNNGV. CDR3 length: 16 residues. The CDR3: CASSLGSGYSNQPQHF. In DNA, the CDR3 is TGTGCCAGCAGCTTAGGATCGGGTTATAGCAATCAGCCCCAGCATTTT. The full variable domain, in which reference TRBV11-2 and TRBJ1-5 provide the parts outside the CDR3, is EAGVAQSPRYKIIEKRQSVAFWCNPISGHATLYWYQQILGQGPKLLIQFQNNGVVDDSQLPKDRFSAERLKGVDSTLKIQPAKLEDSAVYLCASSLGSGYSNQPQHFGDGTRLSIL.

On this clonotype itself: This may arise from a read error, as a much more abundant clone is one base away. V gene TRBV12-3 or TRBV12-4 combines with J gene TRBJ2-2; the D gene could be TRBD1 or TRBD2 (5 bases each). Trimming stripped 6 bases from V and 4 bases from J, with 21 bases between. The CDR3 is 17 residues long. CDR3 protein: CASRLRGPFGSTGELFF. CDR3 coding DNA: TGTGCCAGCAGGTTACGGGGCCCGTTCGGAAGCACCGGGGAGCTGTTTTTT.